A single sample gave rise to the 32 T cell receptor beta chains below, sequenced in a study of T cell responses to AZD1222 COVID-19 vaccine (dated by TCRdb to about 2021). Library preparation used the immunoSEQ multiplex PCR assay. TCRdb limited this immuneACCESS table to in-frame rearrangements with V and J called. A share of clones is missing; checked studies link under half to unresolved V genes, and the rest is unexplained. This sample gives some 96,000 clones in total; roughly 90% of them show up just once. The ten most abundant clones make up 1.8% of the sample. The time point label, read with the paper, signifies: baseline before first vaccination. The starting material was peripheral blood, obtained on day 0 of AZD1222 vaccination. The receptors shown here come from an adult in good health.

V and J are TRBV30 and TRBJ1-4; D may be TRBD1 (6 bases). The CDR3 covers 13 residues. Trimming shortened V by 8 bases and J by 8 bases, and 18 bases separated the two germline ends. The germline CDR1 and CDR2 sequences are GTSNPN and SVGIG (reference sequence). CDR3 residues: CAGTPGSREKLFF. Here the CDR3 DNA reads TGTGCCGGGACACCAGGGTCCCGAGAAAAACTGTTTTTT.

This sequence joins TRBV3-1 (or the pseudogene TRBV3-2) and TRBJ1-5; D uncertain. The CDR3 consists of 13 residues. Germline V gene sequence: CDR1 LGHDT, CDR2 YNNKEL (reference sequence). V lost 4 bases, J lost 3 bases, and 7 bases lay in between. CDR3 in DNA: TGTGCCAGCAGCCGACAACTCAATCAGCCCCAGCATTTT. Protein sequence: CASSRQLNQPQHF.

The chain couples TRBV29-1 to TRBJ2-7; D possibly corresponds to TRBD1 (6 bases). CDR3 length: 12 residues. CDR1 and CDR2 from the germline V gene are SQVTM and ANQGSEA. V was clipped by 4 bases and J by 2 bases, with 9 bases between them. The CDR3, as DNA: TGCAGCGTTGGGACAGAGACCTACGAGCAGTACTTC. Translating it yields CSVGTETYEQYF.

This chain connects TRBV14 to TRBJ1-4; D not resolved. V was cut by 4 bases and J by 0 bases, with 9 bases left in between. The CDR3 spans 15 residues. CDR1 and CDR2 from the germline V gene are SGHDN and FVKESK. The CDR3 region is CASSRRDATNEKLFF. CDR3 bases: TGTGCCAGCAGCCGGCGGGATGCAACTAATGAAAAACTGTTTTTT.

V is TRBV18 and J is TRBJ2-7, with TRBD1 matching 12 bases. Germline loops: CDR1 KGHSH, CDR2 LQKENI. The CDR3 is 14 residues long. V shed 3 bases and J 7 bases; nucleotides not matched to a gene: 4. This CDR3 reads CASSPPGQGAEQYF. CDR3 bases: TGTGCCAGCTCACCCCCGGGACAGGGGGCTGAGCAGTACTTC. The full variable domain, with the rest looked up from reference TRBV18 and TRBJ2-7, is NAGVMQNPRHLVRRRGQEARLRCSPMKGHSHVYWYRQLPEEGLKFMVYLQKENIIDESGMPKERFSAEFPKEGPSILRIQQVVRGDSAAYFCASSPPGQGAEQYFGPGTRLTVT.

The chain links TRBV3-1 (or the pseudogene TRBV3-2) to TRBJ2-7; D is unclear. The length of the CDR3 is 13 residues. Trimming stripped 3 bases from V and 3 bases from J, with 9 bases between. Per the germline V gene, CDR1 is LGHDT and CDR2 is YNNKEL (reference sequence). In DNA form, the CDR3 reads TGTGCCAGCAGCCACGTCGGCCGCTACGAGCAGTACTTC. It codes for CASSHVGRYEQYF.

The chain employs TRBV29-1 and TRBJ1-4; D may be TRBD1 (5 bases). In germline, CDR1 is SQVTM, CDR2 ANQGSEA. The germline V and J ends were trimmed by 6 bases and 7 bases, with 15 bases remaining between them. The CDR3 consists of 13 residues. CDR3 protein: CSVGAQGAEKLFF. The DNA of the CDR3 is TGCAGCGTCGGGGCCCAGGGAGCTGAAAAACTGTTTTTT.

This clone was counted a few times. The CDR3, as DNA: TGTGCCAGCAGTGATTTAGGGAACACTGAAGCTTTCTTT. Its translation is CASSDLGNTEAFF. J is TRBJ1-1 and V is TRBV6-1, with unresolved D. The germline V gene has CDR1 MNHNS and CDR2 SASEGT. Trimming pared 3 bases from V and 1 base from J, leaving 6 bases between. The CDR3 contains 13 residues.

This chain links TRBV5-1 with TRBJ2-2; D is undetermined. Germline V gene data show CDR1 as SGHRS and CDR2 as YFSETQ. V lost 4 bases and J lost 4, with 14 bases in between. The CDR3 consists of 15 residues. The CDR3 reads CASSQTAEGTGELFF. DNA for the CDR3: TGCGCCAGCAGCCAAACAGCCGAAGGCACCGGGGAGCTGTTTTTT.

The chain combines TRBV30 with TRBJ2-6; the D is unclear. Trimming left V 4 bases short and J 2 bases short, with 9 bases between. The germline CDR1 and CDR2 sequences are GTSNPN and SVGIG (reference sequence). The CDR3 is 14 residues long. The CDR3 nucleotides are TGTGCCTGGACAACAAATGCTGGGGCCAACGTCCTGACTTTC. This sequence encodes CAWTTNAGANVLTF.

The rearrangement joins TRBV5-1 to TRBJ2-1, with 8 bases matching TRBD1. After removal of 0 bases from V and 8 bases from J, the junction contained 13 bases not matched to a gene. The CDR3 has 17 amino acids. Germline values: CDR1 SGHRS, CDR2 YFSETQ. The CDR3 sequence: CASSLADRGRPLDEQFF. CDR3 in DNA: TGCGCCAGCAGCTTGGCCGACAGGGGTAGACCACTGGATGAGCAGTTCTTC.

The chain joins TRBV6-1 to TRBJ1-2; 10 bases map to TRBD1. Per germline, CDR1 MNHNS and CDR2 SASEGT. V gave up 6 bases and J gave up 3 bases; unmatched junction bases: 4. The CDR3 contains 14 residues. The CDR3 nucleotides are TGTGCCAGCAGGCCGGGACAGGGGTACTATGGCTACACCTTC. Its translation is CASRPGQGYYGYTF.

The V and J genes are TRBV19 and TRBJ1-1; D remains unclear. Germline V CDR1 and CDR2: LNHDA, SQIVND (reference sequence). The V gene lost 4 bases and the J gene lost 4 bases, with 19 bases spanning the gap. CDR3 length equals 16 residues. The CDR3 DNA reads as TGTGCCAGTAGTACCCCTCTGATGGGGAGGATCACTGAAGCTTTCTTT. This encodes CASSTPLMGRITEAFF.

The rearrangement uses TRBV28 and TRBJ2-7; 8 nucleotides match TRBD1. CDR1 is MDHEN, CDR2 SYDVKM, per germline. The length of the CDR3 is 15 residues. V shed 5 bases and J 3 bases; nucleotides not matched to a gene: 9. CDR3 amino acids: CASSPPGQGFYEQYF. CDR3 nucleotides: TGTGCCAGCAGTCCCCCCGGACAGGGTTTCTACGAGCAGTACTTC.

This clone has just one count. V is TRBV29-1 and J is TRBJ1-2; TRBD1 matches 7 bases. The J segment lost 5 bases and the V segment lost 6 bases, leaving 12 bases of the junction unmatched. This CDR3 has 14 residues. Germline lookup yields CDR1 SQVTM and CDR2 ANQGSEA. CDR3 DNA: TGCAGCGTGGCACACGGGACAGTAAAGTATGGCTACACCTTC. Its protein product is CSVAHGTVKYGYTF. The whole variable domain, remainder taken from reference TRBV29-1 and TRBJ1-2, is SAVISQKPSRDICQRGTSLTIQCQVDSQVTMMFWYRQQPGQSLTLIATANQGSEATYESGFVIDKFPISRPNLTFSTLTVSNMSPEDSSIYLCSVAHGTVKYGYTFGSGTRLTVV.

In DNA, the CDR3 is TGCGCCAGCAGCTTGAACCTATTAGACAGGGCCACTGAAGCTTTCTTT. This codes for CASSLNLLDRATEAFF. This rearrangement joins TRBV5-1 to TRBJ1-1; 7 bases are a match to TRBD1. CDR3 length: 16 amino acids. CDR1 is SGHRS, CDR2 YFSETQ, per germline. V lost 1 base, J lost 4 bases, and 10 bases stayed unmatched.

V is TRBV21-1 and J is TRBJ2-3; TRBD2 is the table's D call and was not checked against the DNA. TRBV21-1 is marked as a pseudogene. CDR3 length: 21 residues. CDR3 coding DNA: TGTGCCAGCAGGGGGGGGCCCTCCGGGACTAGCGGGTCCCACGGGGAGGATACGCAGTATTTT. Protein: CASRGGPSGTSGSHGEDTQYF.

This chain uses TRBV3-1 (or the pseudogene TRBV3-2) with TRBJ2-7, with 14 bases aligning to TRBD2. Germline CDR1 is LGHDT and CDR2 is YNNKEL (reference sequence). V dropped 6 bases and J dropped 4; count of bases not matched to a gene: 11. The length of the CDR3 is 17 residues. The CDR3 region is CASRGGTSGSSRYEQYF. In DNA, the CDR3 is TGTGCCAGCAGGGGCGGGACTAGCGGGAGCAGTCGGTACGAGCAGTACTTC.

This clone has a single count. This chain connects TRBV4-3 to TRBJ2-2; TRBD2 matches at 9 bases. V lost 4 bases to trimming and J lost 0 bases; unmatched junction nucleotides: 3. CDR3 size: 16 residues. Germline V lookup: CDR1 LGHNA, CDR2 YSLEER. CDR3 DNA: TGCGCCAGCAGCCGCCTAGCGGGAACGAACACCGGGGAGCTGTTTTTT. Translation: CASSRLAGTNTGELFF.

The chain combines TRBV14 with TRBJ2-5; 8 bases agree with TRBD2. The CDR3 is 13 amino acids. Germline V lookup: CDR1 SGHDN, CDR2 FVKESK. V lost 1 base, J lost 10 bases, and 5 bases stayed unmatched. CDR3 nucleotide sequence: TGTGCCAGCAGCCAAGGGCGGGAGGCCCACCAGTACTTC. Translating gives CASSQGREAHQYF.

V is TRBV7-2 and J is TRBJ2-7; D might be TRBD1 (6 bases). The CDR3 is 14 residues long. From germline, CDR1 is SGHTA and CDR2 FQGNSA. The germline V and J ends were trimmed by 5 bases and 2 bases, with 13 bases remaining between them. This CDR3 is CASSPYGQPYEQYF. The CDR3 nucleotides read TGTGCCAGCAGCCCCTATGGACAGCCCTACGAGCAGTACTTC.

CDR3 sequence reads: CASSQDWFQETQYF. The CDR3 coding sequence is TGTGCCAGCAGCCAAGACTGGTTCCAAGAGACCCAGTACTTC. The chain has TRBV3-1 (or the pseudogene TRBV3-2) and TRBJ2-5; no clear D gene. Germline V CDR1 and CDR2: LGHDT, YNNKEL (reference sequence). Trimming pared 0 bases from V and 1 base from J, leaving 6 bases between. There are 14 residues in the CDR3.

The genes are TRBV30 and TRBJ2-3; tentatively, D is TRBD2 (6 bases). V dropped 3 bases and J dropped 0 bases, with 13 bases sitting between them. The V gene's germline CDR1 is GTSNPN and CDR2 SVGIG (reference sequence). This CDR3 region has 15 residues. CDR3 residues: CAWRGLVVSTDTQYF. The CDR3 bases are TGTGCCTGGAGGGGACTGGTTGTCAGCACAGATACGCAGTATTTT.

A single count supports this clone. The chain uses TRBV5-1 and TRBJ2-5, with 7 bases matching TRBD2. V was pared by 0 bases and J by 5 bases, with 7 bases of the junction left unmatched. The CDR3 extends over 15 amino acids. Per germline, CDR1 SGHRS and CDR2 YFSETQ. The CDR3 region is CASSLARLGGETQYF. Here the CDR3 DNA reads TGCGCCAGCAGCTTGGCCCGGCTCGGGGGGGAGACCCAGTACTTC.

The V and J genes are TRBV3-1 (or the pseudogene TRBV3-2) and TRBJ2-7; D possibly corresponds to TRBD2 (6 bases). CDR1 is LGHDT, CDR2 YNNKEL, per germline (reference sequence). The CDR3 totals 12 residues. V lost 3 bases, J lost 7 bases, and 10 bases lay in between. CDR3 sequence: CASSHAGREQYF. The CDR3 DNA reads TGTGCCAGCAGCCACGCAGGGAGGGAGCAGTACTTC.

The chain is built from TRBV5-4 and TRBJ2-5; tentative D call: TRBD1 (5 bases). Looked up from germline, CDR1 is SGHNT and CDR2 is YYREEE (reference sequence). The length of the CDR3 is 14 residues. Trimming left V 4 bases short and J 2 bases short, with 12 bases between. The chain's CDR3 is CASSPDRVQETQYF. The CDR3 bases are TGTGCCAGCAGCCCAGACAGAGTACAAGAGACCCAGTACTTC.

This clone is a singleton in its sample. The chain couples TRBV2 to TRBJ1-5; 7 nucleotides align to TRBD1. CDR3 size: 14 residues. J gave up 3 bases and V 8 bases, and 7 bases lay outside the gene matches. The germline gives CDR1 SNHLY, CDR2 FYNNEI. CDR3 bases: TGTGCCAGCGGGATGGACAGGAACAATCAGCCCCAGCATTTT. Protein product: CASGMDRNNQPQHF.

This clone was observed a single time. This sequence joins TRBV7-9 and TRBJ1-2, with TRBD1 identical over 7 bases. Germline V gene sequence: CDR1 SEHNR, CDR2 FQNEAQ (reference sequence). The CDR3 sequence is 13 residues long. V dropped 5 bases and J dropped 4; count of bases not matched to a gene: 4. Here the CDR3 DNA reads TGTGCCAGCAGCCCGACAGGGCCCTATGGCTACACCTTC. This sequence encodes CASSPTGPYGYTF.

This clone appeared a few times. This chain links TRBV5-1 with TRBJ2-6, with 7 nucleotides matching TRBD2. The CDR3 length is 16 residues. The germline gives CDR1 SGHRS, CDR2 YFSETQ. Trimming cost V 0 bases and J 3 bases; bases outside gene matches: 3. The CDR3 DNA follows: TGCGCCAGCAGCTTGGCCGGCGGGAGTGGGGCCAACGTCCTGACTTTC. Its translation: CASSLAGGSGANVLTF.

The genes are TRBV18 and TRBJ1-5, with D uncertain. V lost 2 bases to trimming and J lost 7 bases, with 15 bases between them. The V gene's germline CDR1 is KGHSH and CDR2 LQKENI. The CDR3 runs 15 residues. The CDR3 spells CASSPSSDPKQPQHF. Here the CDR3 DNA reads TGTGCCAGCTCACCAAGTAGCGACCCCAAACAGCCCCAGCATTTT.

The DNA of the CDR3 is TGTGCCAGCAGCTTAACTAGCGGGAGGGGGGGCACAGATACGCAGTATTTT. Encoded protein: CASSLTSGRGGTDTQYF. This chain uses TRBV11-2 with TRBJ2-3; TRBD2 matches 13 bases. V shed 2 bases, J shed 1 base, and the junction held 3 bases outside the gene matches. The CDR3 covers 17 residues. Germline V gene lookup returns CDR1 SGHAT and CDR2 FQNNGV. The entire variable domain, with the rest obtained from reference TRBV11-2 and TRBJ2-3, is as follows: EAGVAQSPRYKIIEKRQSVAFWCNPISGHATLYWYQQILGQGPKLLIQFQNNGVVDDSQLPKDRFSAERLKGVDSTLKIQPAKLEDSAVYLCASSLTSGRGGTDTQYFGPGTRLTVL.

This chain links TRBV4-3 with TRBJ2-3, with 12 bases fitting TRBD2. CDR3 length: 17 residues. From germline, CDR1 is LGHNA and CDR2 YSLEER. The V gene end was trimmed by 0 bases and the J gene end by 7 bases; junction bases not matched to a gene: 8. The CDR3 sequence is CASSQDWTSGEIHTQYF. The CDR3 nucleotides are TGCGCCAGCAGCCAAGATTGGACTAGCGGGGAGATACATACGCAGTATTTT.